The T cell receptor (beta chain) described here comes from a study of T-cell reconstitution after alpha-beta-depleted transplantation in children. The V gene end was trimmed by 5 bases and the J gene end by 4 bases; junction bases not matched to a gene: 15. This CDR3 has 17 amino acids. Germline loops: CDR1 DFQATT, CDR2 SNEGSKA (reference sequence). Using unique molecular identifiers, the investigators prepared the TCRbeta library. TCRdb re-analysed the PCR reads in MiXCR, keeping a single row per CDR3 protein. The data show 500,000 to 600,000 distinct CDR3 sequences, 32% seen once. V and J are TRBV20-1 and TRBJ2-1, with 9 bases fitting TRBD2. The clonotype was recovered from a human donor who donated a stem cell graft to a child with aplastic anemia. Specimen: PBMCs from the stem cell graft donor, collected from the stem cell graft. CDR3 nucleotides: TGCAGTGCTCTTATAGCGGGAGACGTAGTGGGATACAATGAGCAGTTCTTC. Translating gives CSALIAGDVVGYNEQFF.